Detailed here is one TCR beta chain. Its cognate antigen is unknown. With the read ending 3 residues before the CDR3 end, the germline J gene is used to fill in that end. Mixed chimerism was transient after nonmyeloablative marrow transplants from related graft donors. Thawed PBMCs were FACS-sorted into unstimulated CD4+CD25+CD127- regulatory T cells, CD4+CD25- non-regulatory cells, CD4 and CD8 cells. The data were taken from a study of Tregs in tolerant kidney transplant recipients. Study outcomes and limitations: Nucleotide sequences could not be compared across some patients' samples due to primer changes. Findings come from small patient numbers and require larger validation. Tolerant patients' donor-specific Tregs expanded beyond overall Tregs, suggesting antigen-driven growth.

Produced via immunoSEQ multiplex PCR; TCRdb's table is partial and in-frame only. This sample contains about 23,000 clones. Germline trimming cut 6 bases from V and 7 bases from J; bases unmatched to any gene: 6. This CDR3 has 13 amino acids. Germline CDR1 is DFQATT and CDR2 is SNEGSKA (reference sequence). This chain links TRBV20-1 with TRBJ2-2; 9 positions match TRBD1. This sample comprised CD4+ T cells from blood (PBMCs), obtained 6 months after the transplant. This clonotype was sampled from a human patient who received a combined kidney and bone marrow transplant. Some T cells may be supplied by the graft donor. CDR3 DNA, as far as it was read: TGCAGTGCAAAACAGGGGGCGGACGGGGAG. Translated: CSAKQGADGE. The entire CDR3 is CSAKQGADGELFF.